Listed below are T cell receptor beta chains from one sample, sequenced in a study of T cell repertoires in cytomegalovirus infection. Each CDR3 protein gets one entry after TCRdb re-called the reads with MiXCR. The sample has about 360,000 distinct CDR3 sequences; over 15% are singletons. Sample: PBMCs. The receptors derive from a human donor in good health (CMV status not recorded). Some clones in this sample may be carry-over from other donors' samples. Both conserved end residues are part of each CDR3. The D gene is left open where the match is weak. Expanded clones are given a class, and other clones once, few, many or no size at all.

CDR3 protein: CASRPRANTEAFF; CDR3 DNA: TGTGCCAGCAGGCCCCGGGCGAACACTGAAGCTTTCTTT; CDR3 length: 13; clone size: NA; V gene: TRBV6-1; J gene: TRBJ1-1; D gene: NA
CDR3 protein: CASSRAVDNEQFF; CDR3 DNA: TGCGCCAGCAGCCGAGCGGTTGACAATGAGCAGTTCTTC; CDR3 length: 13; clone size: NA; V gene: TRBV4-1; J gene: TRBJ2-1; D gene: NA
CDR3 protein: CASSLQGAYEQYF; CDR3 DNA: TGTGCCAGCAGTTTACAGGGAGCCTACGAGCAGTACTTC; CDR3 length: 13; clone size: many; V gene: TRBV3-1; J gene: TRBJ2-7; D gene: NA
CDR3 protein: CASSQNPGVDEQFF; CDR3 DNA: TGTGCCAGCAGCCAGAACCCCGGAGTGGATGAGCAGTTCTTC; CDR3 length: 14; clone size: NA; V gene: TRBV27; J gene: TRBJ2-1; D gene: NA
CDR3 protein: CASSERGAGGEPFF; CDR3 DNA: TGTGCCAGCAGTGAACGTGGGGCAGGGGGCGAGCCTTTCTTT; CDR3 length: 14; clone size: many; V gene: TRBV6-1; J gene: TRBJ1-1; D gene: TRBD1
CDR3 protein: CASEEGGAHTDTQYF; CDR3 DNA: TGTGCCAGCGAGGAGGGGGGAGCCCACACAGATACGCAGTATTTT; CDR3 length: 15; clone size: NA; V gene: TRBV2; J gene: TRBJ2-3; D gene: NA
CDR3 protein: CASSLGGAGTEAFF; CDR3 DNA: TGTGCCAGCAGCTTAGGTGGGGCGGGCACTGAAGCTTTCTTT; CDR3 length: 14; clone size: many; V gene: TRBV7-6; J gene: TRBJ1-1; D gene: NA
CDR3 protein: CASSDEISYGYTF; CDR3 DNA: TGTGCCAGCAGTGACGAGATAAGCTATGGCTACACCTTC; CDR3 length: 13; clone size: NA; V gene: TRBV6-4; J gene: TRBJ1-2; D gene: NA
CDR3 protein: CSARIAGILYNEQFF; CDR3 DNA: TGCAGTGCCCGGATAGCGGGAATCCTCTACAATGAGCAGTTCTTC; CDR3 length: 15; clone size: few; V gene: TRBV20-1; J gene: TRBJ2-1; D gene: TRBD2
CDR3 protein: CASSLSSWSEQYF; CDR3 DNA: TGTGCCAGCAGCTTATCTAGTTGGAGCGAGCAGTACTTC; CDR3 length: 13; clone size: many; V gene: TRBV11-2; J gene: TRBJ2-7; D gene: NA
CDR3 protein: CASSGSRTQYF; CDR3 DNA: TGTGCCAGCAGTGGTTCGAGGACCCAGTACTTC; CDR3 length: 11; clone size: few; V gene: TRBV25-1; J gene: TRBJ2-5; D gene: NA
CDR3 protein: CAISSRLADNNEQFF; CDR3 DNA: TGTGCCATCAGTAGTCGTCTAGCGGATAACAATGAGCAGTTCTTC; CDR3 length: 15; clone size: NA; V gene: TRBV10-3; J gene: TRBJ2-1; D gene: TRBD2
CDR3 protein: CASSLSFSTYEQYF; CDR3 DNA: TGTGCCAGCAGCTTAAGCTTCTCAACCTACGAGCAGTACTTC; CDR3 length: 14; clone size: many; V gene: TRBV11-2; J gene: TRBJ2-7; D gene: NA
CDR3 protein: CASSHRSDQPQHF; CDR3 DNA: TGTGCCAGCAGTCACAGGAGCGACCAGCCCCAGCATTTT; CDR3 length: 13; clone size: few; V gene: TRBV12-3/TRBV12-4; J gene: TRBJ1-5; D gene: NA
CDR3 protein: CASSLVANLPNNEAFF; CDR3 DNA: TGCGCCAGCAGCTTGGTTGCAAATCTCCCCAACAATGAAGCTTTCTTT; CDR3 length: 16; clone size: NA; V gene: TRBV5-1; J gene: TRBJ1-1; D gene: NA
CDR3 protein: CASSLVGRPYEQYF; CDR3 DNA: TGTGCCAGCAGCTTAGTAGGGCGGCCTTACGAGCAGTACTTC; CDR3 length: 14; clone size: many; V gene: TRBV7-2; J gene: TRBJ2-7; D gene: NA
CDR3 protein: CSGVLGSNEQFF; CDR3 DNA: TGCAGCGGTGTACTGGGGTCGAATGAGCAGTTCTTC; CDR3 length: 12; clone size: once; V gene: TRBV29-1; J gene: TRBJ2-1; D gene: NA
CDR3 protein: CASSIDATWANEQFF; CDR3 DNA: TGTGCCAGTAGTATAGATGCAACGTGGGCCAATGAGCAGTTCTTC; CDR3 length: 15; clone size: many; V gene: TRBV19; J gene: TRBJ2-1; D gene: NA
CDR3 protein: CASSLTTGVETQYF; CDR3 DNA: TGTGCCAGCAGCTTAACGACAGGGGTAGAGACCCAGTACTTC; CDR3 length: 14; clone size: many; V gene: TRBV7-2; J gene: TRBJ2-5; D gene: TRBD1
CDR3 protein: CASSAGGARTEAFF; CDR3 DNA: TGTGCCAGCAGCGCGGGCGGGGCGAGAACTGAAGCTTTCTTT; CDR3 length: 14; clone size: few; V gene: TRBV5-6; J gene: TRBJ1-1; D gene: NA
CDR3 protein: CASSALAGAARDEQFF; CDR3 DNA: TGTGCCAGCAGTGCCCTAGCGGGGGCCGCTAGAGATGAGCAGTTCTTC; CDR3 length: 16; clone size: NA; V gene: TRBV27; J gene: TRBJ2-1; D gene: TRBD2
CDR3 protein: CASSAAQGLGNTIYF; CDR3 DNA: TGTGCCAGCAGTGCGGCACAGGGCCTTGGAAACACCATATATTTT; CDR3 length: 15; clone size: many; V gene: TRBV28; J gene: TRBJ1-3; D gene: NA
CDR3 protein: CASSLEAHTDTQYF; CDR3 DNA: TGTGCCAGCAGCTTAGAAGCGCACACAGATACGCAGTATTTT; CDR3 length: 14; clone size: few; V gene: TRBV7-2; J gene: TRBJ2-3; D gene: NA
CDR3 protein: CASSNDSYEQYF; CDR3 DNA: TGTGCCAGCAGTAACGACAGCTACGAGCAGTACTTC; CDR3 length: 12; clone size: few; V gene: TRBV2; J gene: TRBJ2-7; D gene: NA
CDR3 protein: CASSEALGLAYEQYF; CDR3 DNA: TGTGCCAGCAGTGAAGCGCTGGGACTAGCATACGAGCAGTACTTC; CDR3 length: 15; clone size: NA; V gene: TRBV2; J gene: TRBJ2-7; D gene: TRBD2
CDR3 protein: CASSYSTGGTQYF; CDR3 DNA: TGTGCCAGCAGTTACTCGACGGGAGGTACGCAGTATTTT; CDR3 length: 13; clone size: few; V gene: TRBV6-2/TRBV6-3; J gene: TRBJ2-3; D gene: TRBD2
CDR3 protein: CASSATRNSDTQYF; CDR3 DNA: TGTGCCAGCAGCGCTACTAGGAATTCAGATACGCAGTATTTT; CDR3 length: 14; clone size: many; V gene: TRBV7-2; J gene: TRBJ2-3; D gene: NA
CDR3 protein: CSVDGVAATDTQYF; CDR3 DNA: TGCAGCGTTGATGGCGTTGCGGCGACAGATACGCAGTATTTT; CDR3 length: 14; clone size: few; V gene: TRBV29-1; J gene: TRBJ2-3; D gene: NA
CDR3 protein: CASSPTRNRGRNTIYF; CDR3 DNA: TGTGCCAGCAGTCCAACGAGAAACAGGGGGCGAAACACCATATATTTT; CDR3 length: 16; clone size: many; V gene: TRBV7-8; J gene: TRBJ1-3; D gene: TRBD1
CDR3 protein: CASSVAVTGELFF; CDR3 DNA: TGTGCCAGCAGTGTTGCGGTCACCGGGGAGCTGTTTTTT; CDR3 length: 13; clone size: NA; V gene: TRBV27; J gene: TRBJ2-2; D gene: NA
CDR3 protein: CASIPVAGFTYEQYF; CDR3 DNA: TGTGCCAGCATTCCAGTAGCGGGATTTACCTACGAGCAGTACTTC; CDR3 length: 15; clone size: many; V gene: TRBV2; J gene: TRBJ2-7; D gene: TRBD2
CDR3 protein: CASSWTSNTEAFF; CDR3 DNA: TGTGCCAGCAGTTGGACTTCGAACACTGAAGCTTTCTTT; CDR3 length: 13; clone size: NA; V gene: TRBV12-3/TRBV12-4; J gene: TRBJ1-1; D gene: NA
CDR3 protein: CSAKAVPTNEQFF; CDR3 DNA: TGCAGTGCAAAAGCAGTCCCCACGAATGAGCAGTTCTTC; CDR3 length: 13; clone size: NA; V gene: TRBV20-1; J gene: TRBJ2-1; D gene: NA
CDR3 protein: CASSYSEGIEAFF; CDR3 DNA: TGTGCCAGCAGTTACTCCGAGGGGATTGAAGCTTTCTTT; CDR3 length: 13; clone size: NA; V gene: TRBV6-8; J gene: TRBJ1-1; D gene: NA
CDR3 protein: CASSQGGMDILSYEQYF; CDR3 DNA: TGTGCCAGCAGCCAAGGGGGAATGGACATCCTCTCCTACGAGCAGTACTTC; CDR3 length: 17; clone size: many; V gene: TRBV7-9; J gene: TRBJ2-7; D gene: NA
CDR3 protein: CASSRDTLNEQFF; CDR3 DNA: TGTGCCAGCAGCAGGGACACGCTCAATGAGCAGTTCTTC; CDR3 length: 13; clone size: NA; V gene: TRBV5-6; J gene: TRBJ2-1; D gene: NA
CDR3 protein: CATSRASTYEQYF; CDR3 DNA: TGTGCCACCAGCAGAGCCTCAACCTACGAGCAGTACTTC; CDR3 length: 13; clone size: few; V gene: TRBV15; J gene: TRBJ2-7; D gene: NA